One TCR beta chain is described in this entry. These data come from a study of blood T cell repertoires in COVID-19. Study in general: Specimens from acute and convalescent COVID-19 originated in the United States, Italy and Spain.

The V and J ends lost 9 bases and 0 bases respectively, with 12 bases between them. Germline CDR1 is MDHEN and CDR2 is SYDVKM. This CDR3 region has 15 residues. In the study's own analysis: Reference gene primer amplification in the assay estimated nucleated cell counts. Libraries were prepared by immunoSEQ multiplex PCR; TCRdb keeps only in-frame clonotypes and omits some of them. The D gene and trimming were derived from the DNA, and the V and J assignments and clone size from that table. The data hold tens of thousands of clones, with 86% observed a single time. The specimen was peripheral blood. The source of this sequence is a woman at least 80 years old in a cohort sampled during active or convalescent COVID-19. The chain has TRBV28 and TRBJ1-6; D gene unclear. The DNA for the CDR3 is TGTGCCAGTACGAGGGTAGTCTCCTATAATTCACCCCTCCACTTT. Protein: CASTRVVSYNSPLHF. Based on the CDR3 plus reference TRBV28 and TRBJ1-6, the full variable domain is DVKVTQSSRYLVKRTGEKVFLECVQDMDHENMFWYRQDPGLGLRLIYFSYDVKMKEKGDIPEGYSVSREKKERFSLILESASTNQTSMYLCASTRVVSYNSPLHFGNGTRLTVT.